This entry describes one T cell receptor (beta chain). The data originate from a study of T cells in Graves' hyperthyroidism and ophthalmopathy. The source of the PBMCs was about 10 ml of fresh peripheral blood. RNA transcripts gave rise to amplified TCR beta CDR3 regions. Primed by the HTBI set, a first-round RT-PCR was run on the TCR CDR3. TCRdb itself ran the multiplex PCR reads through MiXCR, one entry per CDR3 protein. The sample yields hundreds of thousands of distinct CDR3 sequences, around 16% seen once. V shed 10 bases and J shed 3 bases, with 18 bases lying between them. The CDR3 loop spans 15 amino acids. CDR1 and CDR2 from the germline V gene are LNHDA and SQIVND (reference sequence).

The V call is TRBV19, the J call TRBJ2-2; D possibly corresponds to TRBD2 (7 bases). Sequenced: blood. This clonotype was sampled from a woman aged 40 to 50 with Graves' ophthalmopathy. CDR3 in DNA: TGTGCCACCTCAAGGGGGGGGTGGGACACCGGGGAGCTGTTTTTT. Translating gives CATSRGGWDTGELFF.